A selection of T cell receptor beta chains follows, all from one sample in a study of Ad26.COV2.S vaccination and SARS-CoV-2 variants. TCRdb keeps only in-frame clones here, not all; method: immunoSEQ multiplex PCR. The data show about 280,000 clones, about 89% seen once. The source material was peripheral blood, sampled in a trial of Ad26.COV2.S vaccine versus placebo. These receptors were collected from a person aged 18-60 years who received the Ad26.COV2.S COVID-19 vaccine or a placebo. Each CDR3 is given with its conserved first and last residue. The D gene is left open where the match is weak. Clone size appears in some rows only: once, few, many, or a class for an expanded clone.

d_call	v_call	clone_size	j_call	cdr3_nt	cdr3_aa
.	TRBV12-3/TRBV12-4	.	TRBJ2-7	TGTGCCAGCAGTCCCTCCTACGAGCAGTACTTC	CASSPSYEQYF
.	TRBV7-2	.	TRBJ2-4	TGTGCCAGCAGCTTATTAGAGGGGACCAAAAACATTCAGTACTTC	CASSLLEGTKNIQYF
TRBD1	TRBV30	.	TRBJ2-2	TGTGCCTGGAGGACGTGGACAGGGACCGGGGAGCTGTTTTTT	CAWRTWTGTGELFF
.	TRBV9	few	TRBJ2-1	TGTGCCAGCAGCGCCCCGGCCCCGAGGGGCATCAATGAGCAGTTCTTC	CASSAPAPRGINEQFF
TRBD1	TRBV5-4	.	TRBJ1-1	TGTGCCAGCAGCTCCGACAGGGAGAGGGTAGCTTTCTTT	CASSSDRERVAFF
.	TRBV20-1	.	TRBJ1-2	TGCAGTACCTTGTTTAACTATGGCTACACCTTC	CSTLFNYGYTF
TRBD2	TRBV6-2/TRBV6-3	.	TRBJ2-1	TGTGCCAGCAGTTATAGGCCGGGACTAGTTCCCTCCAATGAGCAGTTCTTC	CASSYRPGLVPSNEQFF
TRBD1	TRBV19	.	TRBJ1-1	TGTGCCAGTAGCCCAGGGACAGGGAACACTGAAGCTTTCTTT	CASSPGTGNTEAFF
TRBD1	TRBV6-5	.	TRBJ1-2	TGTGCCAGCAGTTACGTCAGGGGGCAGAACTATGGCTACACCTTC	CASSYVRGQNYGYTF
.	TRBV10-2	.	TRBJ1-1	TGCGCCAGCAGTGAATACCTACAGACTGAAGCTTTCTTT	CASSEYLQTEAFF